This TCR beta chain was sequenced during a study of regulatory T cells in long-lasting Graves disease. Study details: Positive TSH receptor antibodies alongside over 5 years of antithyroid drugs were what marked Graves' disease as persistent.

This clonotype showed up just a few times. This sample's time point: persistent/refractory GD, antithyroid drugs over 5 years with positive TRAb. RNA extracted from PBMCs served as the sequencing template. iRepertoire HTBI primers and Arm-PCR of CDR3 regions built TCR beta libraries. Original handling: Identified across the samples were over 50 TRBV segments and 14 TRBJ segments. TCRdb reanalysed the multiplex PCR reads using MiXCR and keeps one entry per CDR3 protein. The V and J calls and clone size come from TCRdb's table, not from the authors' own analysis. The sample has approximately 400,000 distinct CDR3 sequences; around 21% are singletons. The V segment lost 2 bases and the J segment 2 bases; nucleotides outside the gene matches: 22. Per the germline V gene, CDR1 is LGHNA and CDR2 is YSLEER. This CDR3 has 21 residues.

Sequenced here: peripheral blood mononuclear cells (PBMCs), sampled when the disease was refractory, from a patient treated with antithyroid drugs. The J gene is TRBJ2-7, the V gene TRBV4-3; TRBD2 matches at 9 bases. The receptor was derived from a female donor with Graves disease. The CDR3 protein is CASSQYFAPVQLAGLAYEQYF. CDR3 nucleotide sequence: TGCGCCAGCAGCCAATATTTTGCTCCGGTGCAGCTAGCGGGACTAGCCTACGAGCAGTACTTC.